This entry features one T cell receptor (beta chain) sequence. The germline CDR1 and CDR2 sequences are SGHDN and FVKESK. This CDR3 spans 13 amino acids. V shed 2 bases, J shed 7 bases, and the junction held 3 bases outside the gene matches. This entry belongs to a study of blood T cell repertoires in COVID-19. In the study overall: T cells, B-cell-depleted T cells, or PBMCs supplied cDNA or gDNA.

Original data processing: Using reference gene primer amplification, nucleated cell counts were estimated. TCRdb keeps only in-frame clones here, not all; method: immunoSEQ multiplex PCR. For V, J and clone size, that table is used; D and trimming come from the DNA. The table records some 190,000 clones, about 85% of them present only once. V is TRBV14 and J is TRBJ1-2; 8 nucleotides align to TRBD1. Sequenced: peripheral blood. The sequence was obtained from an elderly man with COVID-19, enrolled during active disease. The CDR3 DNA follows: TGTGCCAGCAGCCAACCGGACAGGGTTGGCTACACCTTC. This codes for CASSQPDRVGYTF.